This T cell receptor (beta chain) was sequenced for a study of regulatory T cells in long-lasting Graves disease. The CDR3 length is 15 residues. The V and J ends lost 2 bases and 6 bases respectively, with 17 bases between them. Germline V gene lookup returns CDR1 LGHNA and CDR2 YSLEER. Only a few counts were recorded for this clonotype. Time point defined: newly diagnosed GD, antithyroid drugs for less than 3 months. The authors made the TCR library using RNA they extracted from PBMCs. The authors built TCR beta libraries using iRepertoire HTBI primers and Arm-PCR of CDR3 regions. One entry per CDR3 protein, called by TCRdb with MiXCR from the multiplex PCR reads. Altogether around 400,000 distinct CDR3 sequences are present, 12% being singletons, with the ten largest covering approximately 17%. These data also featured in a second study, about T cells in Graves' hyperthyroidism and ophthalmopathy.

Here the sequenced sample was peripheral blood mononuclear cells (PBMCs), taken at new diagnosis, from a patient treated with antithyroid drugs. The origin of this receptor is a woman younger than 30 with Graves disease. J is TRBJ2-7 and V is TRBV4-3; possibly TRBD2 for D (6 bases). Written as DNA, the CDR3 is TGCGCCAGCAGCCAATCCCCTGGAGGGATGGGCGAGCAGTACTTC. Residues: CASSQSPGGMGEQYF.